This T cell receptor beta chain comes out of a study of blood T cell repertoires in COVID-19. At the level of the study: Whether acute or convalescent, the COVID-19 samples came from the United States, Italy and Spain. T cells, B-cell-depleted T cells, or PBMCs supplied cDNA or gDNA.

Original analysis: The authors estimated nucleated cell counts from reference gene primer amplification. The assay was immunoSEQ multiplex PCR, and TCRdb's table has in-frame clones only and misses some. The V and J calls and clone size are taken from that table; D and trimming were inferred from the DNA. The sample contains 250,000 to 300,000 clones, about 86% of which appear only once. Germline V gene sequence: CDR1 LNHDA, CDR2 SQIVND (reference sequence). The CDR3 is made up of 16 amino acids. With 4 bases clipped from V and 2 bases from J, the junction kept 9 bases outside the gene matches. Seattle patient enrollment occurred during active infection, with longitudinal follow-up thereafter.

The TCR sequence derives from a woman in her 30s with COVID-19, enrolled during active disease. The V gene is TRBV19, the J gene TRBJ2-3, with TRBD2 identical over 7 bases. The sample comprised peripheral blood. The CDR3 loop reads CASSSQRGSNTDTQYF. In DNA, the CDR3 is TGTGCCAGTAGTAGTCAGCGGGGTTCGAACACAGATACGCAGTATTTT.